This is a list of T cell receptor beta chains from one sample in a study of blood T cell repertoires in COVID-19. TCRdb keeps only in-frame clones here, not all; method: immunoSEQ multiplex PCR. The table includes under 300,000 clones, about 85% detected once. The specimen sequenced was peripheral blood. The origin of the receptors is a man in his late teens or twenties with active or convalescent COVID-19. Each CDR3 is given with its conserved first and last residue. The D gene is left open where the match is weak. Some rows have no size entry. The others give once, few or many, or a class for an expanded clone.

NA | TRBJ2-5 | TRBV10-3 | NA | CAISESISGKETQYF | TGTGCCATCAGTGAGTCGATTAGCGGAAAAGAGACCCAGTACTTC
NA | TRBJ1-3 | TRBV2 | NA | CASSARTEGNTIYF | TGTGCCAGCAGTGCCCGGACAGAGGGAAACACCATATATTTT
NA | TRBJ1-3 | TRBV18 | NA | CASSPRTVDSGNTIYF | TGTGCCAGCTCACCTAGGACAGTGGACTCTGGAAACACCATATATTTT
NA | TRBJ2-7 | TRBV7-6 | NA | CASSLGYSRGAYEQYF | TGTGCCAGCAGCTTAGGTTACTCGCGGGGTGCCTACGAGCAGTACTTC
NA | TRBJ1-2 | TRBV6-5 | few | CASSDSTNYGYTF | TGTGCCAGCAGCGACAGCACTAACTATGGCTACACCTTC
NA | TRBJ2-7 | TRBV24-1 | NA | CATSSRDLPSYEQYF | TGTGCCACCAGTTCCCGGGACTTGCCCTCCTACGAGCAGTACTTC
NA | TRBJ2-7 | TRBV5-4 | NA | CASSSGTHPTEQYF | TGTGCCAGCAGCTCCGGGACTCACCCAACCGAGCAGTACTTC
NA | TRBJ1-1 | TRBV5-1 | NA | CASRTGNTEAFF | TGCGCCAGCCGGACGGGAAACACTGAAGCTTTCTTT
TRBD1 | TRBJ1-2 | TRBV9 | NA | CASSAAGGSDYGYTF | TGTGCCAGCAGCGCCGCAGGGGGCTCTGACTATGGCTACACCTTC
TRBD1 | TRBJ1-1 | TRBV27 | NA | CASSSLPRTGGAFF | TGTGCCAGCAGTTCCTTGCCCCGGACAGGTGGAGCTTTCTTT
TRBD1 | TRBJ1-3 | TRBV6-6 | NA | CASSYSNRGPGNTIYF | TGTGCCAGCAGTTACTCGAACAGGGGCCCTGGAAACACCATATATTTT
NA | TRBJ2-6 | TRBV27 | NA | CASGPGYSGANVLTF | TGTGCCAGCGGACCGGGGTACTCTGGGGCCAACGTCCTGACTTTC
NA | TRBJ2-1 | TRBV25-1 | NA | CASSGPEFYNEQFF | TGTGCCAGCAGTGGCCCGGAGTTCTACAATGAGCAGTTCTTC
TRBD2 | TRBJ2-3 | TRBV6-4 | NA | CASRRLAGTDTQYF | TGTGCCAGCAGAAGACTAGCGGGCACAGATACGCAGTATTTT